This TCR beta chain was documented in a study of cytotoxic CD8 clonotypes in ibrutinib-treated CLL. Trimming pared 0 bases from V and 1 base from J, leaving 9 bases between. From germline, CDR1 is ENHRY and CDR2 SYGVKD. The CDR3 loop spans 15 amino acids. Only in-frame clones appear in the TCRdb table, and some are missing; sequencing was by immunoSEQ multiplex PCR. The data show roughly 52,000 clones, approximately 50% seen once. On this clone: Other DNA sequences in the same sample also yield this CDR3.

This chain connects TRBV10-3 to TRBJ1-2; D unclear. The clonotype was recovered from a human donor with chronic lymphocytic leukemia. The specimen comprised PBMCs, sampled after 12 months of ibrutinib treatment. CDR3 DNA: TGTGCCATCAGTGAGTCTGGGCGGGATAACTATGGCTACACCTTC. Protein product: CAISESGRDNYGYTF.